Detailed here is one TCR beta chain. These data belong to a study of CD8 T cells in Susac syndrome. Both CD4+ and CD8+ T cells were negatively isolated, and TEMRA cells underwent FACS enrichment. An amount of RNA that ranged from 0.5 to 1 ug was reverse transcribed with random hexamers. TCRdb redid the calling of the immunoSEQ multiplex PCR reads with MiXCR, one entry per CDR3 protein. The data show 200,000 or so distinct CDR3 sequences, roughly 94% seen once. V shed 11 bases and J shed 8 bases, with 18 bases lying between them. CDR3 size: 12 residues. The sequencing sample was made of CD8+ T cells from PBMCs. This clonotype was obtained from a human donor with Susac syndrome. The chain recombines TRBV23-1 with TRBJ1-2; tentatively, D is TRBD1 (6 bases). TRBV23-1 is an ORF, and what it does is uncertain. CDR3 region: CARNGGRRGYTF. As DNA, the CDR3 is TGCGCCCGTAACGGGGGGCGCAGGGGCTACACCTTC.